The 10 T cell receptor beta chains below come from one sample, sequenced in a study of immune evolution from preneoplasia to lung adenocarcinoma. Clones were sequenced by immunoSEQ multiplex PCR, and TCRdb holds only the in-frame ones, with some missing. Of approximately 11,000 clones listed, 78% are singletons. Sequencing was done on a sample of FFPE minimally invasive lung adenocarcinoma tissue. All receptors derive from a person aged 60-80 years with lung adenocarcinoma.

This clone has only a few counts. This rearrangement joins TRBV27 to TRBJ2-7, with 9 nucleotides matching TRBD1. V lost 5 bases to trimming and J lost 3 bases; unmatched junction nucleotides: 8. The length of the CDR3 is 15 residues. The germline gives CDR1 MNHEY, CDR2 SMNVEV (reference sequence). As DNA, the CDR3 is TGTGCCAGCAGTGAAGGGACAGGGCGAGTCTACGAGCAGTACTTC. Protein: CASSEGTGRVYEQYF.

The CDR3 region is CASSILAGAIYEQYF. CDR3 sequence (DNA): TGCGCCAGCAGCATTCTAGCGGGGGCAATCTACGAGCAGTACTTC. The genes are TRBV5-1 and TRBJ2-7; 10 nucleotides agree with TRBD2. Trimming cost V 4 bases and J 3 bases; bases outside gene matches: 7. This CDR3 region has 15 residues. From germline, CDR1 is SGHRS and CDR2 YFSETQ.

This clone was seen only once. The chain employs TRBV2 and TRBJ1-1; D remains unclear. This CDR3 has 14 amino acids. From germline, CDR1 is SNHLY and CDR2 FYNNEI. V lost 1 base and J lost 0, with 6 bases in between. In nucleotides, the CDR3 is TGTGCCAGCAGTGAAGTCGTCATGAACACTGAAGCTTTCTTT. This codes for CASSEVVMNTEAFF.

V is TRBV9 and J is TRBJ1-4, with 7 bases that match TRBD1. The germline V gene has CDR1 SGDLS and CDR2 YYNGEE. Unmatched junction bases numbered 7, after V lost 0 bases and J lost 5 bases. The CDR3 runs to 16 residues. The CDR3 protein is CASSVGQGGGNEKLFF. CDR3 DNA: TGTGCCAGCAGCGTAGGGCAGGGGGGAGGGAATGAAAAACTGTTTTTT.

The gene calls are TRBV11-2 and TRBJ1-2; 7 nucleotides align to TRBD1. J was trimmed by 8 bases and V by 4 bases; bases with no gene match: 13. Per the germline V gene, CDR1 is SGHAT and CDR2 is FQNNGV. There are 15 residues in the CDR3. Here the CDR3 DNA reads TGTGCCAGCAGCTCTGCTAGGACAGGCAGGGAAGGCTACACCTTC. Protein product: CASSSARTGREGYTF.

The rearrangement joins TRBV25-1 to TRBJ2-7; possibly TRBD1 or TRBD2 for D (5 bases each). V lost 6 bases and J lost 3, with 9 bases in between. Germline V gene lookup returns CDR1 MGHDK and CDR2 SYGVNS. This CDR3 contains 12 residues. The CDR3 protein is CASSRDRYEQYF. DNA for the CDR3: TGTGCCAGCAGCAGGGACCGCTACGAGCAGTACTTC.

The chain couples TRBV18 to TRBJ2-7; 8 nucleotides match TRBD2. The CDR3 has 15 amino acids. Losses at the gene ends were 3 bases for V and 9 bases for J; bases not matched to a gene: 13. CDR1 is KGHSH and CDR2 is LQKENI in the germline V gene. CDR3 residues: CASSPPGTSVVAQYF. Here the CDR3 DNA reads TGTGCCAGCTCACCCCCTGGGACTAGTGTAGTGGCGCAGTACTTC.

The gene calls are TRBV7-9 and TRBJ1-1; a possible D gene is TRBD1 (5 bases). The CDR3 runs 13 residues. V shed 4 bases and J shed 3 bases, with 9 bases lying between them. Per germline, CDR1 SEHNR and CDR2 FQNEAQ (reference sequence). CDR3 nucleotide sequence: TGTGCCAGCAGCTCTCAGGGAGACACTGAAGCTTTCTTT. Protein: CASSSQGDTEAFF.

The J gene is TRBJ2-7, the V gene TRBV19, with 9 bases matching TRBD2. Germline loops: CDR1 LNHDA, CDR2 SQIVND (reference sequence). CDR3 length equals 15 residues. V dropped 5 bases and J dropped 3; count of bases not matched to a gene: 8. The CDR3 reads CASSSQSGGLYEQYF. The CDR3 DNA follows: TGTGCCAGTAGTTCACAGAGCGGGGGGCTCTACGAGCAGTACTTC.

This clone has more than one count but fewer than ten. The CDR3 sequence is CASRHRASYNSPLHF. The CDR3 bases are TGTGCCAGCAGGCACAGGGCCTCCTATAATTCACCCCTCCACTTT. The rearrangement links TRBV7-2 to TRBJ1-6, with D perhaps matching TRBD1 (6 bases). V was pared by 6 bases and J by 0 bases, with 9 bases between. CDR3 size: 15 residues. From germline, CDR1 is SGHTA and CDR2 FQGNSA. The full variable domain, with the rest looked up from reference TRBV7-2 and TRBJ1-6, is GAGVSQSPSNKVTEKGKDVELRCDPISGHTALYWYRQSLGQGLEFLIYFQGNSAPDKSGLPSDRFSAERTGGSVSTLTIQRTQQEDSAVYLCASRHRASYNSPLHFGNGTRLTVT.